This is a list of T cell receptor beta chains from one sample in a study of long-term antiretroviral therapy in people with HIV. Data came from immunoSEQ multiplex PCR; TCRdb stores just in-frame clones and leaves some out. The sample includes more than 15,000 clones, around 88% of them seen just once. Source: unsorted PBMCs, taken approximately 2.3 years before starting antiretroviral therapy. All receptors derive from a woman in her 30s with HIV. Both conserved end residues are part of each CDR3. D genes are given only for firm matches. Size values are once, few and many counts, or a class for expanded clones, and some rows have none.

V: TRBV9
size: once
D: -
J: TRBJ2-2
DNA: TGTGCCAGCAGCGTATATGATAACGGACTCGTTGCCGGGGAGCTGTTTTTT
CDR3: CASSVYDNGLVAGELFF

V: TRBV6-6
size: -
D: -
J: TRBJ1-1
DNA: TGTGCCAGCAGAGAACACGGGGGGAACACTGAAGCTTTCTTT
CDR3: CASREHGGNTEAFF

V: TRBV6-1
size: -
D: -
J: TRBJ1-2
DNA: TGTGCCAGCATCTGGACAGAAATCAACTATGGCTACACCTTC
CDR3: CASIWTEINYGYTF

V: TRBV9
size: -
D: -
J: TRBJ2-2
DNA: TGTGCCAGCAGCCTCGCCCCGGGACGTGCCGGGGAGCTGTTTTTT
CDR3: CASSLAPGRAGELFF

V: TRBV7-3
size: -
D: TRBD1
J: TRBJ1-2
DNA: TGTGCCAGCAGCCCTCGGACAGGGGATGTCTATGGCTACACCTTC
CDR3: CASSPRTGDVYGYTF

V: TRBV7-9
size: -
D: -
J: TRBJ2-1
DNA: TGTGCCAGCAGCGCTCTCTCCCCGGATGAGCAGTTCTTC
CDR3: CASSALSPDEQFF

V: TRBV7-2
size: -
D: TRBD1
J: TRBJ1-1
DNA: TGTGCCAGCAGCTTTAGGGGGCACACTGAAGCTTTCTTT
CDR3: CASSFRGHTEAFF

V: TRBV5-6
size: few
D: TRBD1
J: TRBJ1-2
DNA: TGTGCCAGCAGCTTGTTGGGACAGCACTATGGCTACACCTTC
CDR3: CASSLLGQHYGYTF

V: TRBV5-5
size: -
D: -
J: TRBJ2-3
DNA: TGTGCCAGCAGCGAGGGAAGCACAGATACGCAGTATTTT
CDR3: CASSEGSTDTQYF

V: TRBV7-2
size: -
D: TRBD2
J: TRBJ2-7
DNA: TGTGCCAGCAGCTTAGAAGGGACTAGCGGGGTTTCCTACGAGCAGTACTTC
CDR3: CASSLEGTSGVSYEQYF

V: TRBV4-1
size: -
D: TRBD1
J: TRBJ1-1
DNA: TGCGCCAGCAGCCATGATGGGGGGGACAGTCGAAACACTGAAGCTTTCTTT
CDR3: CASSHDGGDSRNTEAFF

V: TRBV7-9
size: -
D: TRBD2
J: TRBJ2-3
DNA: TGTGCCAGCAGCTTAAAGCTAGCGGGGGGAATAGATACGCAGTATTTT
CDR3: CASSLKLAGGIDTQYF

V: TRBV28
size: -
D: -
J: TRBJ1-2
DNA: TGTGCCAGCAGTTTCGGCAGGCCCATTTATGGCTACACCTTC
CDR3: CASSFGRPIYGYTF

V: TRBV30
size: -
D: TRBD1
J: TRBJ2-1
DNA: TGTGCCTGGGGACAGGGGAACGATGAGCAGTTCTTC
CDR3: CAWGQGNDEQFF